The 6 T cell receptor beta chains reported below all come from one sample, sequenced in a study of graft-versus-host responses after intestinal transplantation (dated by TCRdb to about 2021). According to the study, the label for this sample's time point signals: cells obtained before transplantation from donor or recipient. The antigens of these receptors remain unknown. Library preparation was by the immunoSEQ multiplex PCR assay. TCRdb holds this immuneACCESS table with in-frame rearrangements only. Some clones are missing; in checked studies, unresolved V genes explain under half, and the rest has no known cause. The sample table shows almost 40,000 clones, and about 95% are seen once. The ten largest clones add up to less than 0.25% of the sample. Sequenced here: unstimulated CD8+ T cells sorted from spleen or lymph node cells, sampled before transplant. The receptor source for this set is a human donor who was the organ donor for an intestinal transplant.

The J gene is TRBJ2-7, the V gene TRBV2, with D uncertain. Germline V gene data show CDR1 as SNHLY and CDR2 as FYNNEI. This CDR3 is 13 amino acids long. Trimming took off 4 bases at V and 2 bases at J, with 9 bases between the two ends. The CDR3 coding sequence is TGTGCCAGCAGTGGAACCGAGACCTACGAGCAGTACTTC. Its protein product is CASSGTETYEQYF.

This clone was recorded once. This chain links TRBV10-1 with TRBJ2-5, with 10 bases matching TRBD1. CDR1 and CDR2 (germline): WNHNN, SYGVQD (reference sequence). With V trimmed by 7 bases and J by 5 bases, 7 bases remained unmatched. This CDR3 has 14 amino acids. The CDR3 sequence: CASMGQGTGETQYF. The CDR3 DNA is TGCGCCAGCATGGGACAGGGGACGGGGGAGACCCAGTACTTC.

The chain uses TRBV4-1 and TRBJ2-1; the match to TRBD2 covers 13 bases. Unmatched junction bases numbered 3, after V lost 6 bases and J lost 4 bases. This CDR3 is built from 15 residues. Germline CDR1 MGHRA, CDR2 YSYEKL. As DNA, the CDR3 is TGCGCCAGCAGACCACTAGCGGGGGGGTACAATGAGCAGTTCTTC. Encoded protein: CASRPLAGGYNEQFF.

This sequence joins TRBV27 and TRBJ2-5, with TRBD1 as a possible D gene (7 bases). CDR3 length: 14 amino acids. CDR1 and CDR2 (germline): MNHEY, SMNVEV (reference sequence). Deletions cut 2 bases from V and 5 bases from J, with 12 bases between. CDR3 sequence (DNA): TGTGCCAGCAGTTTACGGGCAGGGGGGGAGACCCAGTACTTC. It codes for CASSLRAGGETQYF.

This rearrangement joins TRBV28 to TRBJ1-2, with 8 bases lining up with TRBD1. The CDR3 is 17 residues long. The germline V gene encodes CDR1 MDHEN and CDR2 SYDVKM. The V segment lost 2 bases and the J segment 4 bases; nucleotides outside the gene matches: 12. CDR3 amino acids: CASSLLNPRDRSYGYTF. CDR3 coding DNA: TGTGCCAGCAGTTTACTAAACCCCCGGGACAGGAGCTATGGCTACACCTTC.

V gene TRBV15 combines with J gene TRBJ1-1; D gene ambiguous. V lost 8 bases to trimming and J lost 5 bases, with 9 bases between them. CDR1 and CDR2 from the germline V gene are LNHNV and YYDKDF (reference sequence). The CDR3 runs 11 residues. In nucleotides, the CDR3 is TGTGCCACCGCGATCGGTACTGAAGCTTTCTTT. Protein product: CATAIGTEAFF. The full variable domain, rest sourced from reference TRBV15 and TRBJ1-1, is DAMVIQNPRYQVTQFGKPVTLSCSQTLNHNVMYWYQQKSSQAPKLLFHYYDKDFNNEADTPDNFQSRRPNTSFCFLDIRSPGLGDTAMYLCATAIGTEAFFGQGTRLTVV.